This passage covers 6 T cell receptor beta chains from one sample sequenced in a study of T cell clonality in common variable immunodeficiency. TCRdb's table, derived via immunoSEQ multiplex PCR, lists solely in-frame clones and lacks some. Observed in the sample are under 65,000 clones, none of them singletons. The material sequenced was peripheral blood mononuclear cells. The receptors originated from a person aged 18 to 70 in good health.

This clone was seen many times. Read data end 3 residues before the CDR3 end; the end is taken from the germline J gene. The chain uses TRBV5-1 and TRBJ2-1; D might be TRBD1 (5 bases). The V end was cut by 2 bases, the J end by 3 bases, with 9 bases between. Germline-derived CDR1 and CDR2 are SGHRS and YFSETQ. This CDR3 spans 14 amino acids. The chain's CDR3 is CASSFRAFYNEQFF. CDR3 DNA, as far as it was read: TGCGCCAGCAGCTTCAGGGCCTTCTACAATGAG.

This clone appeared many times. The CDR3 end is not reached by the read, which stops 3 residues before it; the germline J gene fills it in. The V and J genes are TRBV11-2 and TRBJ2-3; tentatively, D is TRBD1 or TRBD2 (5 bases each). The CDR3 is 14 amino acids. Germline CDR1 SGHAT, CDR2 FQNNGV. The germline V and J ends were trimmed by 5 bases and 6 bases, with 15 bases remaining between them. The CDR3 sequence: CASSGVGEGDTQYF. CDR3 DNA (partial): TGTGCCAGCAGCGGGGTGGGTGAGGGGGATACG.

This clone was detected ten times or more. The CDR3 loop is CASSEYTGSSGNTIYF. The CDR3 DNA, read in part, is TGTGCCAGCAGTGAATACACGGGGAGCTCTGGAAACACC. J is TRBJ1-3 and V is TRBV6-1; D is ambiguous. The read ends 3 residues shy of where the CDR3 ends; the end is completed using the germline J gene. The V end lost 2 bases, the J end lost 0 bases, and 11 bases lay between the germline ends. Germline V CDR1 and CDR2: MNHNS, SASEGT. The CDR3 loop spans 16 amino acids.

The sample holds many counts of this clone. The read is 3 residues too short to cover the CDR3 end, so that end is filled in from the germline J gene. The V gene is TRBV2, the J gene TRBJ1-5; D call uncertain. V dropped 0 bases and J dropped 7 bases, with 10 bases sitting between them. The CDR3 sequence is 14 residues long. Germline V gene data show CDR1 as SNHLY and CDR2 as FYNNEI. CDR3 DNA, as far as it was read: TGTGCCAGCAGTGAAGCGCCGGGTAGCCAGCCC. Amino acids: CASSEAPGSQP. The entire CDR3 sequence reads CASSEAPGSQPQHF.

This clone came up many times. The read terminates 3 residues before the CDR3 end, so the remaining end is supplied by the germline J gene. The rearrangement links TRBV11-3 to TRBJ2-5; TRBD1 is a possible D gene (5 bases). Between the trimmed V and J ends, which lost 1 base and 5 bases, there was a span of 11 bases. CDR1 is SGHNT, CDR2 YENEEA, per germline. CDR3 length: 14 residues. Partial CDR3 DNA: TGTGCCAGCAGCTTAGTTCAGGGATCGGAGACC. The encoded protein is CASSLVQGSET. The whole CDR3 sequence reads CASSLVQGSETQYF.

This clone occurred many times. The read ends 3 residues shy of where the CDR3 ends; the end is completed using the germline J gene. The chain joins TRBV12-3 or TRBV12-4 to TRBJ2-2; TRBD2 aligns across 7 bases. CDR3 length: 16 amino acids. Losses at the gene ends were 5 bases for V and 7 bases for J; bases not matched to a gene: 13. The CDR3 here is CASSTQAGAVGGELFF. CDR3 DNA (partial): TGTGCCAGCAGTACGCAGGCGGGAGCGGTAGGCGGGGAG.